This T cell receptor (beta chain) was documented in a study of T cells in Graves' hyperthyroidism and ophthalmopathy (dated by TCRdb to 2018 to 2020). For the study in its entirety: Peripheral blood samples were taken at the time of initial diagnosis, prior to any treatment. A discovery cohort of about 100 patients, about 40 with Graves' ophthalmopathy and about 58 with stable Graves' hyperthyroidism, was used to find distinguishing TCR V-J signatures. Prospective prediction of ophthalmopathy was tested in an independent validation cohort of 18 to 20 hyperthyroidism patients and 17 patients who later progressed to ophthalmopathy. The 100 or so discovery patients were divided at random into training and test sets in a 7:3 ratio. In addition, the study compared T-cell repertoires in thyroid tissue and in blood from several Graves' hyperthyroidism patients. Following sampling, methimazole starting at 30 mg daily was given to hyperthyroidism patients, and high-dose intravenous methylprednisolone was given to ophthalmopathy patients. The paper reports TCR Vbeta CDR3 sequencing of more than 120 peripheral blood samples: 43 ophthalmopathy, approximately 74 hyperthyroidism and 17 progressor patients.

Graves' hyperthyroidism was defined as stable when no progression to ophthalmopathy occurred over 18 months of follow-up. Hyperthyroidism patients were newly diagnosed, had a disease duration of under 2 months, and were aged 18 to 65 years. The study excluded patients with uncontrolled infections, other autoimmune diseases, pregnancy or lactation. Diagnoses relied on clinical symptoms, serum thyroxine and TRAb, thyroid ultrasound and orbital computed tomography. PBMCs were isolated from about 9.2 ml of fresh peripheral blood by Ficoll-Paque density gradient centrifugation. Total RNA was extracted with Trizol reagent, and quality was checked on an Agilent 2100 Bioanalyzer. The study at large found these results: Sample size was not statistically predetermined, and investigators were not blinded to group allocation. Most expanded thyroid clonotypes (frequency above 0.001) were also detected in blood, a finding suggesting that blood repertoires may reflect thyroid immune responses. In validation, progression to ophthalmopathy was predicted by the model with around 70% sensitivity and roughly 76% specificity, a median of about 6.8 months before onset. Ophthalmopathy was separated from stable hyperthyroidism by a 13 V-J signature model, with over 85% sensitivity and about 81% specificity obtained in cross-validation and 80%/75% obtained in testing.

The TCR beta CDR3 regions were amplified from RNA transcripts. A first-round RT-PCR of the TCR CDR3 used the HTBI primer set with the Qiagen OneStep RT-PCR kit. Libraries were constructed in a second round of multiplex PCR, after which size selection and purification were carried out. The libraries were sequenced on an Illumina HiSeq2000 using paired-end 100 bp reads. The source study handled its data this way. SOAPnuke was used to process the raw data, with reads discarded if the reads contained adapters or uncalled bases, had a mean Phred below 15, or lacked an exact constant-primer or identifier match. COPE v1.2.5 was used to merge the high-quality paired reads, and each unique nucleotide sequence was defined as a clonotype. MiTCR v1.1 was used to align the clonotypes against IMGT TRBV, TRBD and TRBJ reference segments. The analysis was restricted to V-J combinations with a frequency above 0.0001, which together covered about 99% of the repertoires. A TCS score was defined as the ratio of F50 (clonal expansion) to E x V (chaos), with BLOSUM62-based TCRdist applied between CDR3 peptides within each V-J. Welch's t-statistics and random forest reduced some 510 V-J features to some 14, which were used in a naive Bayes classifier (R e1071). TCRdb ran its own pipeline on the public reads, namely fastp trimming at Q25 and MiXCR clone calling, and kept in-frame beta chains. Under each unique CDR3 protein, matching rows form one entry showing the most common genes and DNA. What appears here as the V and J calls and clone size reflects TCRdb's work, not the paper's. In all, the sample holds roughly 570,000 distinct CDR3 sequences, and about a sixth of those were seen once. The ten largest clones represent 7.3% of the sample.

The sample holds a few counts of this clonotype. Its antigen target is currently unknown. The record has no base qualities; no much larger clone is one base away. V ends up 5 bases short and J 3 bases short, with an unmatched junction base count of 6. Per the germline V gene, SGHTA is the CDR1 and FQGNSA is the CDR2. The cysteine opens and the phenylalanine closes a CDR3 of 15 amino acids. The read is trimmed to its CDR3 DNA, 45 bases read in frame from base 1. The chain couples TRBV7-2 to TRBJ2-3; TRBD2 aligns with 9 central bases. Sequencing was performed on blood. This TCR derives from a woman under 40 with Graves' hyperthyroidism. The nucleotide sequence is TGTGCCAGCAGCCCTCTAGCGGGATATACAGATACGCAGTATTTT. This sequence encodes CASSPLAGYTDTQYF. Outside the CDR3, residues come from the reference TRBV7-2 and TRBJ2-3 proteins, so the full variable domain is: GAGVSQSPSNKVTEKGKDVELRCDPISGHTALYWYRQSLGQGLEFLIYFQGNSAPDKSGLPSDRFSAERTGGSVSTLTIQRTQQEDSAVYLCASSPLAGYTDTQYFGPGTRLTVL.